This entry describes one T cell receptor beta chain. The data were taken from a study of blood T cell repertoires in COVID-19. The germline gives CDR1 SNHLY, CDR2 FYNNEI. Trimming at V came to 0 bases and at J to 0 bases, leaving 7 bases not matched to a gene. The CDR3 runs to 18 residues. Repertoires were generated with immunoSEQ multiplex PCR, while TCRdb's copy carries only in-frame clones and drops some. This repertoire shows about 210,000 clones, roughly 81% found once; its top ten account for less than 8%. The chain combines TRBV2 with TRBJ1-5, with 8 bases fitting TRBD1. Sequencing was carried out using peripheral blood. The receptor was derived from a woman aged 45-59 years with active or convalescent COVID-19. CDR3 loop: CASSEADREGVSNQPQHF. The CDR3, as DNA: TGTGCCAGCAGTGAAGCGGACAGGGAGGGAGTTAGCAATCAGCCCCAGCATTTT.